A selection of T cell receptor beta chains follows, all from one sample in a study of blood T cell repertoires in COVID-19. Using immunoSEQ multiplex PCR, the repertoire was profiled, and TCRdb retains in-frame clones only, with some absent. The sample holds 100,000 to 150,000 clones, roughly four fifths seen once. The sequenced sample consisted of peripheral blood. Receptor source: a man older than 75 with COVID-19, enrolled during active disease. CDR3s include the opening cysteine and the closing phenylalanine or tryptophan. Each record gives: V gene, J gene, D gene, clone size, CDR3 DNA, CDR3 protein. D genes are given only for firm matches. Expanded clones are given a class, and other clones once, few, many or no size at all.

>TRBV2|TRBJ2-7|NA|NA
TGTGCCAGCAGTCCTACTGAGCAGTACTTC
CASSPTEQYF
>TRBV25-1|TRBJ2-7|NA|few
TGTGCCAGCAGTGAATCGCGGGGCAACGAGCAGTACTTC
CASSESRGNEQYF
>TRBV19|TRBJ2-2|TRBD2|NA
TGTGCCAGTAGATCACTAGCGGCGGTCGGGGAGCTGTTTTTT
CASRSLAAVGELFF
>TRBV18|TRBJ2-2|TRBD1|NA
TGTGCCAGCTCACCAAGGGGCCGGGACAGGGGGAGCATCGCGAACACCGGGGAGCTGTTTTTT
CASSPRGRDRGSIANTGELFF
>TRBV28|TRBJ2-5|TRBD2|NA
TGTGCCAGCAGTTTACCACCGGGACTAGCGGGAACCCAAGAGACCCAGTACTTC
CASSLPPGLAGTQETQYF
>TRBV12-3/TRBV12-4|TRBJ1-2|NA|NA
TGTGCCAGCAGCCCCAGGGGCTATGGCTACACCTTC
CASSPRGYGYTF
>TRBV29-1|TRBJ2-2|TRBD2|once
TGCAGCGTTACGCGGGGGAGGAACACCGGGGAGCTGTTTTTT
CSVTRGRNTGELFF
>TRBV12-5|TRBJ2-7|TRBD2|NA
TGTGCTAGTGGTTTACGGCGGGGGAGCTCCTACGAGCAGTACTTC
CASGLRRGSSYEQYF
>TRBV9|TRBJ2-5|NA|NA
TGTGCCAGCAGCGTAGGTCGCCAAGAGACCCAGTACTTC
CASSVGRQETQYF
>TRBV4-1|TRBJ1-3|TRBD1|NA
TGCGCCAGCAGCCTCTTCGGGACAGCAGAAGGAAACACCATATATTTT
CASSLFGTAEGNTIYF
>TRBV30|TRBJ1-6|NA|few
TGTGCCTGGAGTCCCAGGGATTCACCCCTCCACTTT
CAWSPRDSPLHF
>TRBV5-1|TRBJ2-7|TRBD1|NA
TGCGCCAGCAGGAAGACAGGGGCCTACGAGCAGTACTTC
CASRKTGAYEQYF
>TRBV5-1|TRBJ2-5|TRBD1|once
TGCGCCAGCAGCCAGGACAGGGGGTACCAAGAGACCCAGTACTTC
CASSQDRGYQETQYF
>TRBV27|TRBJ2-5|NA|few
TGTGCCAGCAGCGCCGACAGTTTCCAAGAGACCCAGTACTTC
CASSADSFQETQYF
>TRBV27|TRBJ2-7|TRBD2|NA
TGTGCCAGCAGTTTAACTAGCGGAATCTACGAGCAGTACTTC
CASSLTSGIYEQYF
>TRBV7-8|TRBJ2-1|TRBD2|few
TGTGCCAGCAGCCACGACGGGACTAACAATGAGCAGTTCTTC
CASSHDGTNNEQFF
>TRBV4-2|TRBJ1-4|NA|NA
TGTGCCAGCAGCCAAGATGGGGGGACCGTATTAACTAATGAAAAACTGTTTTTT
CASSQDGGTVLTNEKLFF
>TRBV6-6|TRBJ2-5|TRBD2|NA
TGTGCCAGCAGTCGGGGACTAGCGGGAGGGTTTGGGCAAGAGACCCAGTACTTC
CASSRGLAGGFGQETQYF
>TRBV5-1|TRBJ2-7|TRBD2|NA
TGCGCCAGCAGCTTATCCGCGGGAGCTAACTACGAGCAGTACTTC
CASSLSAGANYEQYF
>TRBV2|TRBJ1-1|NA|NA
TGTGCCAGCAGTGAAGCGGGCAGGGTGGGCACTGAAGCTTTCTTT
CASSEAGRVGTEAFF
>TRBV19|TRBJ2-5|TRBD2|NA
TGTGCCAGTAGTTTCCTAGCGGGAGGCGTAGAGACCCAGTACTTC
CASSFLAGGVETQYF
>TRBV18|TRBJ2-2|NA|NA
TGTGCCAGCTCACCGGGCAGTTACACCGGGGAGCTGTTTTTT
CASSPGSYTGELFF
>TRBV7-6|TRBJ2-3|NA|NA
TGTGCCAGCAGCCTCCGGGATTCTAGCACAGATACGCAGTATTTT
CASSLRDSSTDTQYF
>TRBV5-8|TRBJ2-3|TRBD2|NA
TGTGCCAGCAGCGGACTAGCGGGAGGGCCAACAGATACGCAGTATTTT
CASSGLAGGPTDTQYF
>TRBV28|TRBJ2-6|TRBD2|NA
TGTGCCAGCAGGGCAGCGGGACCCATCCGTGGGGCCAACGTCCTGACTTTC
CASRAAGPIRGANVLTF
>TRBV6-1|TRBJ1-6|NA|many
TGTGCCAGCAGTGAACGTGACTCAAAGATTAATTCACCCCTCCACTTT
CASSERDSKINSPLHF
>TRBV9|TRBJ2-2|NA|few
TGTGCCAGCAGCGTAGATGGGGCGGACACCGGGGAGCTGTTTTTT
CASSVDGADTGELFF
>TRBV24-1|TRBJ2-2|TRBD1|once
TGTGCCACCAGTGACCCCAGGGGGCTCACCGGGGAGCTGTTTTTT
CATSDPRGLTGELFF
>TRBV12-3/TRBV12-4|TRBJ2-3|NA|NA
TGTGCCAGCAGTGTCTATAGCACAGATACGCAGTATTTT
CASSVYSTDTQYF
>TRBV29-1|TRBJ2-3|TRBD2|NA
TGCAGCGTTGTAAGGCGGGAGGGTACAGATACGCAGTATTTT
CSVVRREGTDTQYF
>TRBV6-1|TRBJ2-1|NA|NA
TGTGCCAGCAGTGACCCTTCCTACAATGAGCAGTTCTTC
CASSDPSYNEQFF
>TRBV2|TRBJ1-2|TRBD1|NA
TGTGCCAGCAGCGGGGGGAGTACCAGGGGGCGCGACTATGGCTACACCTTC
CASSGGSTRGRDYGYTF
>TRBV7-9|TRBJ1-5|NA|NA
TGTGCCAGCAGCCCTACAGACAATCAGCCCCAGCATTTT
CASSPTDNQPQHF
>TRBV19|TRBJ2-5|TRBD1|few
TGTGCCAGTAGTGGCCAGACAGGGGACGGGGAGACCCAGTACTTC
CASSGQTGDGETQYF
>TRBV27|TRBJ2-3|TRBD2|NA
TGTGCCAGCAGCTACAGCGGGGGGCGACCTAGCACAGATACGCAGTATTTT
CASSYSGGRPSTDTQYF
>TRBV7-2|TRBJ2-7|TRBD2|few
TGTGCCAGCAGCCCCCGGGGGGGGAGCTCCTACGAGCAGTACTTC
CASSPRGGSSYEQYF
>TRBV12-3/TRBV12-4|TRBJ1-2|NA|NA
TGTGCCAGCAGCGAGGGATTTATGAGGGGCTACACCTTC
CASSEGFMRGYTF
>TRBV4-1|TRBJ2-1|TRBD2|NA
TGCGCCAGCAGAGAAGCGGGGCGGCGGGTTAATGAGCAGTTCTTC
CASREAGRRVNEQFF